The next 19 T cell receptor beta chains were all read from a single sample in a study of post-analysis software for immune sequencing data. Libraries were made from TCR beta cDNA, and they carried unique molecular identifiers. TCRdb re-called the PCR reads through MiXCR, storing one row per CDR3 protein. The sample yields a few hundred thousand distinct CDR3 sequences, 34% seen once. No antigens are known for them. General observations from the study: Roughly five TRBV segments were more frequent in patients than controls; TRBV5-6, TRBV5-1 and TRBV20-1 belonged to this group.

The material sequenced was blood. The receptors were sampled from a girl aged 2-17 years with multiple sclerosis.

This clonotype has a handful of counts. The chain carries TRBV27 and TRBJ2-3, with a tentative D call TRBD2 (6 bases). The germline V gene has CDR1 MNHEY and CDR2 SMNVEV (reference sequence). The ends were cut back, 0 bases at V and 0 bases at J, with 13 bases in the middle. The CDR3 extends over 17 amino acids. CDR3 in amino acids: CASSLSLGGASTDTQYF. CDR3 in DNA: TGTGCCAGCAGTTTATCCCTCGGGGGAGCTAGCACAGATACGCAGTATTTT.

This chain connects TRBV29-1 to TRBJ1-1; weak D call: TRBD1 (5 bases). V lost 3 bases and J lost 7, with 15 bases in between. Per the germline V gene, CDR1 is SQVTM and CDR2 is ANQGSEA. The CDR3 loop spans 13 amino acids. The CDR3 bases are TGCAGCGTTGACGCCCAGGGAGGGAGTGAAGCTTTCTTT. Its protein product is CSVDAQGGSEAFF.

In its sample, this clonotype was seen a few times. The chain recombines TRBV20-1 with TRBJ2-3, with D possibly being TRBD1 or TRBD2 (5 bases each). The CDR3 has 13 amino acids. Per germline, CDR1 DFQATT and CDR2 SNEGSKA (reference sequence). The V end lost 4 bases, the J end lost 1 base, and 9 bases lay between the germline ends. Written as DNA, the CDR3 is TGCAGTGCTATAGAGGGGCGCACAGATACGCAGTATTTT. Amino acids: CSAIEGRTDTQYF.

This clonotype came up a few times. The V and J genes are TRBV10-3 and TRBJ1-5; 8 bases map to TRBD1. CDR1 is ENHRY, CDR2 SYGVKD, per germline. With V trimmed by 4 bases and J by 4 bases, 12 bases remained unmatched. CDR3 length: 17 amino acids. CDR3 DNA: TGTGCCATCAGTGTTCACTACGGACAGGGAGTTAATCAGCCCCAGCATTTT. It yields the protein CAISVHYGQGVNQPQHF.

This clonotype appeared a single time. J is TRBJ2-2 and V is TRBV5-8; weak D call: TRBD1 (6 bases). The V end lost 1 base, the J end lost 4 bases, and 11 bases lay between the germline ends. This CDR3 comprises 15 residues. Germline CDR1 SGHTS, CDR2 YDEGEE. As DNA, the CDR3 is TGTGCCAGCAGCTTGATTCGAGGGGGCACCGGGGAGCTGTTTTTT. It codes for CASSLIRGGTGELFF.

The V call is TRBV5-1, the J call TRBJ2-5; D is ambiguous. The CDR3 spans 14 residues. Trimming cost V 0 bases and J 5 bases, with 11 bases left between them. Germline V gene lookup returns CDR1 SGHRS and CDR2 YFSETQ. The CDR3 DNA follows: TGCGCCAGCAGCTTGGATTTGGGGTTGGAGACCCAGTACTTC. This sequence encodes CASSLDLGLETQYF.

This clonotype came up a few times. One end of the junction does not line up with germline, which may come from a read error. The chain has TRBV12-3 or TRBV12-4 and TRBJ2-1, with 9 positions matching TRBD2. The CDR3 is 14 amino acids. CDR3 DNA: TGCGCCAGCAGTTTACGGCGGGGGGGCGGGGAGCAGTTCTTC. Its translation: CASSLRRGGGEQFF.

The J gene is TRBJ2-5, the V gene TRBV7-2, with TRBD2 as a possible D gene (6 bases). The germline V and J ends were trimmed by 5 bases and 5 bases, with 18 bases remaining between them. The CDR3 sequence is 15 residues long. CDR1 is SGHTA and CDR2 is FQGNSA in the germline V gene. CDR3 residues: CASSKKLLGGETQYF. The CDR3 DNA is TGTGCCAGCAGCAAGAAGTTGTTAGGAGGGGAGACCCAGTACTTC.

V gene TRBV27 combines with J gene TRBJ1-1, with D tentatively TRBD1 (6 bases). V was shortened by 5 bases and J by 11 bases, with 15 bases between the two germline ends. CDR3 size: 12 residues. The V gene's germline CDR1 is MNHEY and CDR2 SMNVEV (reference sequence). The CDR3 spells CASSRWGQGAFF. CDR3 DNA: TGTGCCAGCAGTCGGTGGGGGCAGGGGGCTTTCTTT.

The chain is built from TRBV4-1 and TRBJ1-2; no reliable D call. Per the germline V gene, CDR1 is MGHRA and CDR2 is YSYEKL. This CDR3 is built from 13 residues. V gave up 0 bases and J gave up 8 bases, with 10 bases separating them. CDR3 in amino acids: CASSQDRGRGYTF. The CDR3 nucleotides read TGCGCCAGCAGCCAAGATCGAGGCAGGGGCTACACCTTC.

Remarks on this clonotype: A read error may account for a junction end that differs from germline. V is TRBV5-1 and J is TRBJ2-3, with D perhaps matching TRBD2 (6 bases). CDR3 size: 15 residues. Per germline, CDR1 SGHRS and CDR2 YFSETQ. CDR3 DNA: TGTGCCAGCAGCCTCGGAGGGACCCACGCAGATACGCAGTATTTT. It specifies CASSLGGTHADTQYF.

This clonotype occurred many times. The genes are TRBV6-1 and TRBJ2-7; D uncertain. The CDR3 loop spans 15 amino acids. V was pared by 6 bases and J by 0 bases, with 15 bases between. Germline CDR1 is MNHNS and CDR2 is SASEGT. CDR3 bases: TGTGCCAGCAGGGATGTTGGCCTCAGCTCCTACGAGCAGTACTTC. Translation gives CASRDVGLSSYEQYF.

In DNA, the CDR3 is TGTGCCATCAGAAGCCTCGACAGGGAGGGCGGGGAGCTGTTTTTT. Encoded protein: CAIRSLDREGGELFF. The chain uses TRBV10-3 and TRBJ2-2; D is possibly TRBD1 or TRBD2 (7 bases each). V was trimmed by 6 bases and J by 7 bases, leaving 18 bases between them. Germline-derived CDR1 and CDR2 are ENHRY and SYGVKD. This CDR3 has 15 amino acids.

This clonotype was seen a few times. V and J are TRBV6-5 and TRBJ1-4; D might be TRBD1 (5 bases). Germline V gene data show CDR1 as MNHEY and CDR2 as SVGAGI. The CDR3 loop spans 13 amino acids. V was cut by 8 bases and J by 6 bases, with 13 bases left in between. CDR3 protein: CASGLDRDEKLFF. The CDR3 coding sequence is TGTGCCAGCGGACTAGACAGAGATGAAAAACTGTTTTTT.

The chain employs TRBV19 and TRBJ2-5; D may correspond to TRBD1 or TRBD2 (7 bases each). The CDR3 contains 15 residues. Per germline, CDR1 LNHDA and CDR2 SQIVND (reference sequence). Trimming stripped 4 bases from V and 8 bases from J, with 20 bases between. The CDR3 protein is CASSTSGGQMSTQYF. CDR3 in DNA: TGTGCCAGTAGTACATCGGGGGGACAGATGAGTACCCAGTACTTC.

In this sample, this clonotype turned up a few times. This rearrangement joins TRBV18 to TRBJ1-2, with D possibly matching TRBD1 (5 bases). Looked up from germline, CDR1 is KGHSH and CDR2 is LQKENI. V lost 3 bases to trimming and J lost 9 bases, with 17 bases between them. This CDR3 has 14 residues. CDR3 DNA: TGTGCCAGCTCACCGAGTTCGACAGCCTTGAGCTACACCTTC. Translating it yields CASSPSSTALSYTF.

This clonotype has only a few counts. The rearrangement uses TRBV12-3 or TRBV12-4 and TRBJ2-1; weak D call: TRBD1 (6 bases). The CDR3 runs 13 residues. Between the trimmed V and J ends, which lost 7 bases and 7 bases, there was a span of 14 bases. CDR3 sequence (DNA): TGTGCCAGCACCCCGACAGGTTGGAATGAGCAGTTCTTC. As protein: CASTPTGWNEQFF.

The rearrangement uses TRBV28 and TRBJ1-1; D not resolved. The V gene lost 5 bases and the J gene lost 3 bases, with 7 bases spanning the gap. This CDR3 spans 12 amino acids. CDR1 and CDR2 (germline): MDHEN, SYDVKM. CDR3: CASSDLDTEAFF. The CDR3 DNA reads TGTGCCAGCAGTGACCTGGACACTGAAGCTTTCTTT.

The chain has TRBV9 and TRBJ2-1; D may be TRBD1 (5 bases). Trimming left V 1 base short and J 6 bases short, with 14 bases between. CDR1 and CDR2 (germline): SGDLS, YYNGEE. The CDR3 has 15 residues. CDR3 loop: CASSVRGPQGNEQFF. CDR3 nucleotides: TGTGCCAGCAGCGTAAGGGGCCCCCAAGGCAATGAGCAGTTCTTC.